What follows is one T cell receptor beta chain and its context. The antigen remains undetermined. The record originates from a study of CD8 T cells in ankylosing spondylitis. Study findings and constraints: Earlier studies detected some motif variants in reactive arthritis synovial fluid and blood. Reportedly, matched ankylosing spondylitis synovial fluid was significantly enriched for disease-linked clones. Disease-linked clones were found to be CD8+ and relatively rare in peripheral blood. What appeared characteristic of ankylosing spondylitis blood was a TCR beta motif of eight or nine highly homologous variants.

Libraries for TCR beta were made by quantitative 5'-RACE with molecular barcodes. TCRdb re-called the 5' RACE reads through MiXCR, storing one row per CDR3 protein. The sample yields 300,000 to 400,000 distinct CDR3 sequences, approximately 20% seen once. The CDR3 length is 15 residues. V dropped 1 base and J dropped 5; count of bases not matched to a gene: 5. Germline lookup yields CDR1 SGHRS and CDR2 YFSETQ. The sample taken for sequencing was blood, either unsorted or a sorted T cell fraction (not recorded which). The V gene is TRBV5-1, the J gene TRBJ2-1, with 8 bases that match TRBD2. The receptor comes from a male donor with ankylosing spondylitis. CDR3: CASSLTGGRDNEQFF. Here the CDR3 DNA reads TGCGCCAGCAGCTTGACGGGAGGGCGAGACAATGAGCAGTTCTTC.